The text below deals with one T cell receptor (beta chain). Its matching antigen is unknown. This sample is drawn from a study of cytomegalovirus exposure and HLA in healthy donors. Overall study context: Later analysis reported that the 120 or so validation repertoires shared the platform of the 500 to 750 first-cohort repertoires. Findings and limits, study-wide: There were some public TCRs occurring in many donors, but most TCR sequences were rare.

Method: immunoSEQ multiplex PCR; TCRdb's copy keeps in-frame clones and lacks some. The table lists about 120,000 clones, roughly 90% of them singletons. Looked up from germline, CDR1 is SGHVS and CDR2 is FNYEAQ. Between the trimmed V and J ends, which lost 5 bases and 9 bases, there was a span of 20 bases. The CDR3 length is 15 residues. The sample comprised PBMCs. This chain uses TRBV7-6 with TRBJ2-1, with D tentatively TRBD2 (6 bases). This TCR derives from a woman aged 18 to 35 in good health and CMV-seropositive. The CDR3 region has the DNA TGTGCCAGCAGCGGCAGCAGCACCCCCGGGGGTGAGCAGTTCTTC. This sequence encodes CASSGSSTPGGEQFF.